These T cell receptor beta chains were read from a single sample in a study of shared clonotypes between healthy human individuals. Assay: immunoSEQ multiplex PCR; the TCRdb copy retains only in-frame clones and omits some. The table includes 950,000 to 1,100,000 clones, approximately 80% detected once. Sequences were obtained from memory CD4+ T cells from PBMCs. Source of these receptors: a man aged 18 to 30 in good health. Some clones in this sample may be carry-over from other donors' samples. Each CDR3 is given with its conserved first and last residue. A D gene is named only where the DNA matches it firmly. The size field is filled for only some rows; it gives once, few, many or a size class.

TRBJ1-4 | TRBV28 | TRBD1 | NA | CASSPSQGAERGEKLFF | TGTGCCAGCAGTCCGTCACAGGGGGCGGAGAGGGGTGAAAAACTGTTTTTT
TRBJ1-1 | TRBV5-1 | TRBD1 | NA | CASSSRTGENTEAFF | TGCGCCAGCAGCTCCAGGACAGGAGAAAACACTGAAGCTTTCTTT
TRBJ2-7 | TRBV9 | TRBD2 | once | CASSVPGLAAYEQYF | TGTGCCAGCAGCGTCCCGGGACTAGCGGCCTACGAGCAGTACTTC
TRBJ1-2 | TRBV5-1 | NA | NA | CASSLVASSNYGYTF | TGCGCCAGCAGCTTGGTAGCCAGTTCTAACTATGGCTACACCTTC
TRBJ2-7 | TRBV11-3 | NA | NA | CASSSLRVQEELDEQYF | TGTGCCAGCAGCTCCCTACGCGTCCAGGAGGAGTTGGACGAGCAGTACTTC
TRBJ2-1 | TRBV5-4 | TRBD2 | NA | CASSLGGLASGNEQFF | TGTGCCAGCAGCTTGGGGGGGTTGGCTAGCGGGAATGAGCAGTTCTTC
TRBJ1-5 | TRBV6-6 | NA | NA | CASTTNSNQPQHF | TGTGCCAGCACTACCAATAGCAATCAGCCCCAGCATTTT
TRBJ2-5 | TRBV23-1 | NA | NA | CASSQSGIQETQYF | TGCGCCAGCAGTCAATCTGGGATCCAAGAGACCCAGTACTTC
TRBJ2-1 | TRBV5-1 | TRBD2 | NA | CASSLVAGANRHEQFF | TGCGCCAGCAGCTTAGTGGCGGGAGCCAATCGACATGAGCAGTTCTTC
TRBJ2-3 | TRBV7-8 | NA | few | CASSPSTDTQYF | TGTGCCAGCAGCCCGAGCACAGATACGCAGTATTTT
TRBJ1-5 | TRBV6-1 | NA | NA | CASSENGYQPQHF | TGTGCCAGCAGTGAAAACGGATATCAGCCCCAGCATTTT
TRBJ2-5 | TRBV7-7 | TRBD2 | once | CASSAGTSAETQYF | TGTGCCAGCAGCGCCGGGACTAGCGCGGAGACCCAGTACTTC
TRBJ1-5 | TRBV27 | NA | NA | CASSLSVGRQPQHF | TGTGCCAGCAGTTTGAGTGTGGGGCGTCAGCCCCAGCATTTT
TRBJ2-1 | TRBV2 | TRBD2 | NA | CASSRTSGSDEQFF | TGTGCCAGCAGCAGGACTAGCGGGAGTGATGAGCAGTTCTTC
TRBJ2-5 | TRBV18 | TRBD1 | NA | CASSPRTGREETQYF | TGTGCCAGCTCACCCCGGACAGGGAGAGAGGAGACCCAGTACTTC
TRBJ2-7 | TRBV10-1 | NA | NA | CASSDSLYEQYF | TGCGCCAGCAGTGACAGCCTCTACGAGCAGTACTTC
TRBJ2-7 | TRBV18 | NA | NA | CASSGSSYEQYF | TGTGCCAGCTCGGGGAGCTCCTACGAGCAGTACTTC
TRBJ2-1 | TRBV5-1 | TRBD1 | few | CASSSRGTGVVNEQFF | TGCGCCAGCAGCTCCCGGGGGACAGGGGTAGTCAATGAGCAGTTCTTC
TRBJ2-1 | TRBV7-2 | NA | NA | CASSLGPVIYNEQFF | TGTGCCAGCAGCTTAGGGCCGGTGATCTACAATGAGCAGTTCTTC
TRBJ2-1 | TRBV5-1 | NA | NA | CASSLGGLGYNEQFF | TGCGCCAGCAGCTTGGGAGGACTGGGCTACAATGAGCAGTTCTTC
TRBJ2-3 | TRBV18 | TRBD2 | NA | CASSPGRAADTQYF | TGTGCCAGCTCACCCGGGAGGGCCGCAGATACGCAGTATTTT
TRBJ2-7 | TRBV7-8 | TRBD2 | NA | CASSLVGGRRDYEQYF | TGTGCCAGCAGCTTAGTCGGCGGGAGAAGAGATTACGAGCAGTACTTC
TRBJ1-1 | TRBV15 | TRBD1 | NA | CATSRDRQGALNTEAFF | TGTGCCACCAGCAGAGATCGCCAGGGGGCACTGAACACTGAAGCTTTCTTT
TRBJ2-3 | TRBV29-1 | TRBD1 | few | CSVEGGTGADTQYF | TGCAGCGTTGAAGGGGGGACAGGGGCAGATACGCAGTATTTT
TRBJ2-7 | TRBV2 | TRBD1 | NA | CAQWTGIDEQYF | TGTGCCCAATGGACAGGAATTGACGAGCAGTACTTC
TRBJ2-5 | TRBV7-9 | TRBD1 | NA | CAAMGTGGETQYF | TGTGCCGCCATGGGGACAGGGGGGGAGACCCAGTACTTC
TRBJ2-7 | TRBV25-1 | NA | NA | CASSPSSSYEQYF | TGTGCCAGCAGTCCGTCAAGCTCCTACGAGCAGTACTTC
TRBJ1-2 | TRBV18 | TRBD1 | NA | CASSPDRLQGYTF | TGTGCCAGCTCACCGGACAGGCTCCAGGGCTACACCTTC
TRBJ2-2 | TRBV6-1 | NA | few | CASTRGSANTGELFF | TGTGCCAGCACCCGTGGGTCAGCAAACACCGGGGAGCTGTTTTTT
TRBJ2-5 | TRBV28 | TRBD2 | NA | CASSPSSGYQETQYF | TGTGCCAGCAGTCCGAGTAGCGGGTACCAAGAGACCCAGTACTTC
TRBJ2-7 | TRBV6-6 | TRBD1 | NA | CASSYSQTGLYF | TGTGCCAGCAGTTACTCCCAGACAGGGTTGTACTTC
TRBJ2-7 | TRBV7-2 | TRBD2 | NA | CASSLPIRLAGNKNEQYF | TGTGCCAGCAGCTTACCTATAAGACTAGCGGGAAACAAAAACGAGCAGTACTTC
TRBJ1-1 | TRBV9 | TRBD1 | many | CASSPHRGHTEAFF | TGTGCCAGCAGCCCCCACAGGGGGCACACTGAAGCTTTCTTT
TRBJ1-4 | TRBV2 | NA | NA | CASSDQGRLEKLFF | TGTGCCAGCAGTGATCAGGGAAGATTAGAAAAACTGTTTTTT
TRBJ1-5 | TRBV7-6 | TRBD1 | few | CASSSGTGEQPQHF | TGTGCCAGCAGCTCGGGGACAGGGGAACAGCCCCAGCATTTT
TRBJ2-3 | TRBV6-5 | TRBD1 | NA | CASSYSGQGTDTQYF | TGTGCCAGCAGTTACTCCGGACAGGGTACAGATACGCAGTATTTT
TRBJ2-6 | TRBV28 | NA | NA | CASSLGGAGANVLTF | TGTGCCAGCAGTTTGGGCGGGGCTGGGGCCAACGTCCTGACTTTC
TRBJ2-7 | TRBV5-1 | TRBD2 | NA | CASSLGAGGYYEQYF | TGCGCCAGCAGCCTCGGGGCGGGAGGTTACTACGAGCAGTACTTC
TRBJ2-1 | TRBV15 | NA | NA | CATSRDIQQTNEQFF | TGTGCCACCAGCAGAGATATCCAGCAAACCAATGAGCAGTTCTTC
TRBJ1-2 | TRBV29-1 | NA | NA | CSVEDYGYTF | TGCAGCGTTGAAGACTATGGCTACACCTTC
TRBJ2-3 | TRBV7-2 | NA | NA | CASSLGQGSDTQYF | TGTGCCAGCAGCTTAGGCCAGGGCTCAGATACGCAGTATTTT
TRBJ2-1 | TRBV6-1 | TRBD2 | once | CASRRASGSSEQFF | TGTGCCAGCCGCAGGGCTAGCGGGAGTAGTGAGCAGTTCTTC
TRBJ1-4 | TRBV2 | NA | NA | CASSVEGARNEKLFF | TGTGCCAGCAGTGTGGAAGGGGCGAGGAATGAAAAACTGTTTTTT
TRBJ2-1 | TRBV5-1 | NA | NA | CASSGSYNSYNEQFF | TGCGCCAGCAGCGGTTCTTATAACTCCTACAATGAGCAGTTCTTC
TRBJ2-1 | TRBV7-2 | TRBD2 | NA | CASSLDPGRAGYNEQFF | TGTGCCAGCAGCTTAGATCCCGGGAGGGCCGGGTACAATGAGCAGTTCTTC
TRBJ2-7 | TRBV28 | NA | once | CASSFSAGVTYEQYF | TGTGCCAGCAGTTTTTCGGCAGGGGTCACCTACGAGCAGTACTTC
TRBJ1-5 | TRBV19 | NA | NA | CASSIVSGGWDQPQHF | TGTGCCAGTAGTATAGTCTCGGGGGGATGGGATCAGCCCCAGCATTTT
TRBJ2-5 | TRBV7-2 | NA | NA | CASSLARARETQYF | TGTGCCAGCAGCTTAGCTAGGGCGAGGGAGACCCAGTACTTC
TRBJ1-4 | TRBV10-3 | NA | NA | CATLDEGDEKLFF | TGTGCCACCCTGGATGAGGGAGATGAAAAACTGTTTTTT
TRBJ2-7 | TRBV5-1 | TRBD1 | NA | CASSSDDRAIYEQYF | TGCGCCAGCAGCTCCGACGACAGGGCCATCTACGAGCAGTACTTC
TRBJ2-5 | TRBV4-1 | NA | NA | CASTIQGLPQETQYF | TGCGCCAGCACGATTCAAGGGCTCCCTCAAGAGACCCAGTACTTC
TRBJ1-5 | TRBV5-1 | NA | NA | CASSLTPDQPQHF | TGCGCCAGCAGCTTAACTCCGGATCAGCCCCAGCATTTT
TRBJ2-1 | TRBV7-5 | NA | NA | CVRSQIFHNEQFF | TGTGTCAGAAGCCAGATCTTTCACAATGAGCAGTTCTTC
TRBJ1-2 | TRBV4-1 | NA | NA | CASSHRSYGYTF | TGCGCCAGCAGCCACCGAAGCTATGGCTACACCTTC
TRBJ2-7 | TRBV20-1 | NA | NA | CSAPTHYEQYF | TGCAGTGCCCCAACCCACTACGAGCAGTACTTC
TRBJ2-1 | TRBV7-9 | TRBD2 | NA | CASSSLAGGLVQFF | TGTGCCAGCAGCAGTCTAGCGGGAGGGTTGGTGCAGTTCTTC
TRBJ2-3 | TRBV5-1 | NA | NA | CASSFGTDTQYF | TGCGCCAGCAGCTTTGGTACAGATACGCAGTATTTT
TRBJ2-5 | TRBV7-2 | TRBD2 | NA | CASNRGGTETQYF | TGTGCCAGCAACCGCGGGGGGACGGAGACCCAGTACTTC
TRBJ2-5 | TRBV28 | TRBD1 | once | CASSSPLGQGAGETQYF | TGTGCCAGCAGCTCCCCCTTGGGCCAGGGGGCGGGAGAGACCCAGTACTTC